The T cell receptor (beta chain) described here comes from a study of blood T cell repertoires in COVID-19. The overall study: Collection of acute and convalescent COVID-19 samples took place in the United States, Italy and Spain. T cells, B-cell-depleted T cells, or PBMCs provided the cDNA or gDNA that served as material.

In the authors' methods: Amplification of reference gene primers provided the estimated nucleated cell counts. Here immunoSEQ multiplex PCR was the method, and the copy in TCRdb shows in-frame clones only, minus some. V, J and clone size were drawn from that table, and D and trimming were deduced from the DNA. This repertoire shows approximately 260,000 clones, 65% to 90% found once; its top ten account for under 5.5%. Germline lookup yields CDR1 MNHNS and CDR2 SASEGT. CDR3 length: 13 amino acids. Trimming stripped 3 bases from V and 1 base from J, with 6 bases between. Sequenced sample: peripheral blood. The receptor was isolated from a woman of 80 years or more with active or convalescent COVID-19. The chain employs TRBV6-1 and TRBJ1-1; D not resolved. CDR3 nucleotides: TGTGCCAGCAGTGACGGGAGGAACACTGAAGCTTTCTTT. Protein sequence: CASSDGRNTEAFF.